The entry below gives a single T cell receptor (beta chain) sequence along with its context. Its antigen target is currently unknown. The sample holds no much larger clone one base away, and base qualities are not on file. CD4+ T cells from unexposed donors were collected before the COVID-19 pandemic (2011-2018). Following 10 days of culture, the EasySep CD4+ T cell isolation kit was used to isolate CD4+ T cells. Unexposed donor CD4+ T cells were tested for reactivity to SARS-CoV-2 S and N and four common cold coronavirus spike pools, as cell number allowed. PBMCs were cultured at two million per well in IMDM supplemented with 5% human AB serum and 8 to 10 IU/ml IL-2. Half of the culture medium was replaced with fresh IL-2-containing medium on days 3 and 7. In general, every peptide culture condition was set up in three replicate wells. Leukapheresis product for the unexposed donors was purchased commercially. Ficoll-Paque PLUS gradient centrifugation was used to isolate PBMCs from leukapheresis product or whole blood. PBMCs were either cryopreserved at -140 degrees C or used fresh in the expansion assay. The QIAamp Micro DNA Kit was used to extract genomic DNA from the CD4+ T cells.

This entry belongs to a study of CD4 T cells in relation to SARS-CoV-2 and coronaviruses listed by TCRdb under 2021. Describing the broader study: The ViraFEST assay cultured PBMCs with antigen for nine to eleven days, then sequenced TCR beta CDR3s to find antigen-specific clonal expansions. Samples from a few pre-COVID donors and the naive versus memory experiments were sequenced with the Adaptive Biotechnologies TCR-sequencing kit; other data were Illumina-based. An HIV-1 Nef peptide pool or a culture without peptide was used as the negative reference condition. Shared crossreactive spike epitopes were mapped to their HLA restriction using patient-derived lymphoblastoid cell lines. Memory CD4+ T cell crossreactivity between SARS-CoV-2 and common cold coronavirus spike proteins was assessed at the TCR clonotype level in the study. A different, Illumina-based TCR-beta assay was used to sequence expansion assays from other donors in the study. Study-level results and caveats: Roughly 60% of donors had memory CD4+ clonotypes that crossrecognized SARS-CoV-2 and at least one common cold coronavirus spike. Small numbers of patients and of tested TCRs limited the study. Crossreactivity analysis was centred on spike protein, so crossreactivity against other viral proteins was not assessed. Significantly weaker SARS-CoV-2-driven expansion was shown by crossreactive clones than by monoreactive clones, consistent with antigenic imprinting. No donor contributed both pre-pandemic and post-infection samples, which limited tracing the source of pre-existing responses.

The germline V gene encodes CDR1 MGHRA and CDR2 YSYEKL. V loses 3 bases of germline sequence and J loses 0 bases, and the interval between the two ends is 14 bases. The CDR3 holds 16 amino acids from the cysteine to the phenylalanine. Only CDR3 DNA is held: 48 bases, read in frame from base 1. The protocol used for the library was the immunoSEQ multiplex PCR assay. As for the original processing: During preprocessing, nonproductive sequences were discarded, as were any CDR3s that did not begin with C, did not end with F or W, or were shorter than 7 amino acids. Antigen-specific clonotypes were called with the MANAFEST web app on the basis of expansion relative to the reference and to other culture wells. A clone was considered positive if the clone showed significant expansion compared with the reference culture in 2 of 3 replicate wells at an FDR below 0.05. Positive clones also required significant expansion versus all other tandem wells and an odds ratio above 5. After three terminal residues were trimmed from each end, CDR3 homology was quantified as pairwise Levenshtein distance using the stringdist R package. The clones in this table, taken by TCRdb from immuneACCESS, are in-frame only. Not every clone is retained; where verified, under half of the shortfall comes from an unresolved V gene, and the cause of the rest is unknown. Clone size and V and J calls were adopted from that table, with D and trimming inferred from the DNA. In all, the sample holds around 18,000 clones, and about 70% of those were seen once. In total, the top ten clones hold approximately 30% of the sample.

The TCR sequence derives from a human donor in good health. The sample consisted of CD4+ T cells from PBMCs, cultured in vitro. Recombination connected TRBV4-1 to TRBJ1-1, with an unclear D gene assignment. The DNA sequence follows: TGCGCCAGCAGCCACCCCCCAGGCACGGTGAACACTGAAGCTTTCTTT. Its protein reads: CASSHPPGTVNTEAFF.